The sample holds many counts of the clone carrying this T cell receptor (beta chain). The data derive from a study of T-cell reconstitution after alpha-beta-depleted transplantation in children. During its preparation, the TCRbeta library received unique molecular identifiers. TCRdb redid the calling of the PCR reads with MiXCR, one entry per CDR3 protein. The data hold 260,000 or so distinct CDR3 sequences, with about 11% observed a single time. V dropped 2 bases and J dropped 4; count of bases not matched to a gene: 6. The V gene's germline CDR1 is SGHAT and CDR2 FQNNGV. The CDR3 runs 17 residues. This chain links TRBV11-2 with TRBJ2-7; TRBD2 agrees at 15 bases. The receptor's source is a human donor who donated a stem cell graft to a child with acute lymphoblastic leukemia. The source was PBMCs from the stem cell graft donor, collected from the stem cell graft. The CDR3 nucleotides are TGTGCCAGCAGCTTACGCACGGGACTAGCGGGAGGTTACGAGCAGTACTTC. It is translated as CASSLRTGLAGGYEQYF. The whole variable domain, remainder taken from reference TRBV11-2 and TRBJ2-7, is EAGVAQSPRYKIIEKRQSVAFWCNPISGHATLYWYQQILGQGPKLLIQFQNNGVVDDSQLPKDRFSAERLKGVDSTLKIQPAKLEDSAVYLCASSLRTGLAGGYEQYFGPGTRLTVT.